The 9 T cell receptor beta chains reported below all come from one sample, sequenced in a study of tumor-infiltrating lymphocytes in primary liver carcinoma. Joint extraction of RNA and DNA used about 17-31 mg of bulk tissue that was unsorted. Constant-region priming of approximately 500 ng total RNA yielded TCR beta cDNA. Slightly modified ARM-PCR served as the procedure for the TCR beta libraries. These libraries came from three rounds of nested multiplex PCR. TRBV1-TRBV30 forward primers paired with a C-beta reverse primer drove the first two PCR rounds, roughly 10 cycles each. One entry per CDR3 protein, called by TCRdb with MiXCR from the multiplex PCR reads. The sample lists approximately 110,000 distinct CDR3 sequences, 64% occurring once. The sequenced sample was liver tumor tissue from sampling region 3. Subset specified: tumor region T3, left-lateral pole. The receptors shown here come from a woman aged 60-75 years with primary liver carcinoma and hepatitis B virus infection.

This clonotype was observed once. A much larger clone lies one base from this, so it may be a read error. The J gene is TRBJ1-2, the V gene TRBV29-1; no definite D call. This CDR3 spans 14 amino acids. Germline lookup yields CDR1 SQVTM and CDR2 ANQGSEA. The CDR3 here is CRVEIFGLSWGYTF. The CDR3 DNA follows: TGCAGGGTTGAGATTTTCGGGCTTAGCTGGGGCTACACCTTC.

In regard to this clonotype: Because it lacks the conserved phenylalanine or tryptophan at the end, this CDR3 is likely a read error. The chain carries TRBV29-1 and TRBJ2-2; D is undetermined. From germline, CDR1 is SQVTM and CDR2 ANQGSEA. The CDR3 loop spans 14 amino acids. As DNA, the CDR3 is TGCAGCATTGTTACGCAGAGTAACACCGAGGAGCTGTTTTTA. Protein sequence: CSIVTQSNTEELFL.

The genes are TRBV15 and TRBJ2-3; D remains unclear. Trimming pared 4 bases from V and 0 bases from J, leaving 5 bases between. In germline, CDR1 is LNHNV, CDR2 YYDKDF (reference sequence). The length of the CDR3 is 13 residues. DNA for the CDR3: TGTGCCACCAGCACCCAAAGCACAGATACGCAGTATTTT. Amino acid sequence: CATSTQSTDTQYF.

At least ten counts were recorded for this clonotype. V and J are TRBV6-2 or TRBV6-3 and TRBJ1-5; no clear D gene. The CDR3 length is 13 residues. Germline V gene lookup returns CDR1 MNHEY and CDR2 SVGEGT. V lost 7 bases, J lost 7 bases, and 14 bases lay in between. The CDR3 DNA reads as TGTGCCAGCAAAGGTCGGGGAGGACAGCCCCAGCATTTT. Its protein product is CASKGRGGQPQHF.

This clonotype was recorded at least ten times. The CDR3 region has the DNA TGTGCCAGCAGCTTGGATCAAGATACGCAGTATTTT. Its translation is CASSLDQDTQYF. The V call is TRBV5-6, the J call TRBJ2-3; D remains ambiguous. CDR3 length: 12 residues. The V gene lost 0 bases and the J gene lost 5 bases, with 4 bases spanning the gap. From germline, CDR1 is SGHDT and CDR2 YYEEEE.

A note on this clonotype: A read error may explain this, as a much larger clone is one base away. This chain links TRBV5-4 with TRBJ2-7; 8 bases agree with TRBD2. The germline V gene has CDR1 SGHNT and CDR2 YYREEE (reference sequence). CDR3 length: 14 residues. The V gene end was trimmed by 5 bases and the J gene end by 5 bases; junction bases not matched to a gene: 9. CDR3 region: CASRSGRASDEQYF. The CDR3 DNA follows: TGTGCCAGCAGATCCGGGAGGGCCTCGGACGAGCAGTACTTC.

This clonotype was recorded many times. The chain employs TRBV6-6 and TRBJ2-2, with D perhaps matching TRBD1 (5 bases). Germline CDR1 MNHNY, CDR2 SVGAGI (reference sequence). The V gene lost 7 bases and the J gene lost 1 base, with 10 bases spanning the gap. The CDR3 runs 14 residues. As DNA, the CDR3 is TGTGCCAGCATGTGGGGCCGGAACACCGGGGAGCTGTTTTTT. It translates to CASMWGRNTGELFF.

In nucleotides, the CDR3 is TGCAGGGTGATGCGGGGGAGCACAGATACGCAGTATTTT. Its translation is CRVMRGSTDTQYF. The rearrangement uses TRBV29-1 and TRBJ2-3; TRBD2 matches 7 bases. CDR3 length: 13 residues. Germline V lookup: CDR1 SQVTM, CDR2 ANQGSEA.

The genes are TRBV11-2 and TRBJ2-5, with D possibly being TRBD1 or TRBD2 (6 bases each). Germline CDR1 SGHAT, CDR2 FQNNGV. The CDR3 totals 16 residues. The V and J ends lost 7 bases and 0 bases respectively, with 18 bases between them. CDR3 residues: CASNFGSKGDQETQYF. The CDR3 coding sequence is TGTGCCAGCAACTTCGGGAGTAAGGGGGACCAAGAGACCCAGTACTTC.